This TCR beta chain comes out of a study of metastatic and nonmetastatic thyroid tumors. On the study more broadly: Both malignant and benign thyroid patients supplied peripheral blood and tumor or nodule tissue samples, across which the repertoires of these patients were then compared.

Original processing notes: Construction of a distant-metastasis classifier for papillary thyroid cancer relied on CDR3 differences across clinicopathological groups. TCRdb re-clonotyped the PCR reads via MiXCR. TCRdb assigned the V and J calls; the authors' analysis was not used. The sample includes 6,000 to 7,000 clones, 30% of them seen just once. With respect to this clone: As yet, its antigen is unknown. This specimen includes other DNA sequences encoding the same CDR3.

Study-wide findings and caveats: For both blood and tumor, malignant thyroid tumors reportedly showed significantly higher TCR beta diversity than benign nodules did.

Prior to thyroid surgery, none of the patients had received any treatment. Sequencing was done on a sample of tumor tissue. This TCR derives from a female donor with papillary thyroid cancer or a benign thyroid nodule (not recorded which). Some clones in this sample may be carry-over from other donors' samples.

The CDR3 here is CASSSTTGGGRHTQYF. The CDR3 nucleotides are TGTGCCAGCAGTTCTACGACGGGAGGGGGGAGGCATACGCAGTATTTT. This rearrangement joins TRBV11-2 to TRBJ2-3; 8 bases are shared with TRBD2. V lost 6 bases, J lost 7 bases, and 15 bases stayed unmatched. This CDR3 spans 16 amino acids. CDR1 and CDR2 (germline): SGHAT, FQNNGV.